Listed below are T cell receptor beta chains from one sample, sequenced in a study of blood T cell repertoires in COVID-19. The assay was immunoSEQ multiplex PCR, and TCRdb's table has in-frame clones only and misses some. The data show 160,000 or so clones, about 91% seen once. The sequencing sample was made of peripheral blood. The receptors were sampled from a woman in her fifties or sixties with acute or convalescent COVID-19. CDR3s include the opening cysteine and the closing phenylalanine or tryptophan. The D gene is left open where the match is weak. The size of a clone is reported for some rows only, either as once, few or many, or as a class for expanded clones.

D	V	J	size	DNA	CDR3
NA	TRBV12-5	TRBJ1-2	few	TGTGCTAGTGGTTTGGTACGATTTTTGGGCAGCAACTATGGCTACACCTTC	CASGLVRFLGSNYGYTF
NA	TRBV18	TRBJ1-3	NA	TGTGCCAGCTCACCACCCGGGGGTTCTGGAAACACCATATATTTT	CASSPPGGSGNTIYF
NA	TRBV27	TRBJ2-7	few	TGTGCCAGCGGTAGCAGGGTCACCTACGAGCAGTACTTC	CASGSRVTYEQYF
TRBD1	TRBV6-4	TRBJ2-1	many	TGTGCCAGCAGCCGACAGGGGGCGGGTTACAATTATGAGCAGTTCTTC	CASSRQGAGYNYEQFF
TRBD1	TRBV7-9	TRBJ2-7	NA	TGTGCCAGCAGCTTAGGGGGATGGACAGGGGAACCCTACGAGCAGTACTTC	CASSLGGWTGEPYEQYF
TRBD1	TRBV5-1	TRBJ2-1	NA	TGCGCCAGCAGCTGGACAGGGTATGGGAATGAGCAGTTCTTC	CASSWTGYGNEQFF
NA	TRBV10-3	TRBJ2-7	NA	TGTGCCATCAGTGGGGCGGGGACCTACGAGCAGTACTTC	CAISGAGTYEQYF
NA	TRBV11-3	TRBJ2-3	NA	TGTGCCAGCAGCTTAAACGGGGGTTCTAGCACAGATACGCAGTATTTT	CASSLNGGSSTDTQYF
NA	TRBV7-2	TRBJ2-1	NA	TGTGCCAGCAGCTTGGGACTGCCCCCCTCAAAAGAGCAGTTCTTC	CASSLGLPPSKEQFF
TRBD2	TRBV5-4	TRBJ2-2	NA	TGTGCCAGCAGCTCCGGACTAGCGGGGGGCACCGGGGAGCTGTTTTTT	CASSSGLAGGTGELFF
TRBD1	TRBV19	TRBJ2-7	few	TGTGCCAGTAGTATAGCTCGGGGACAGGGAGGCCACGAGCAGTACTTC	CASSIARGQGGHEQYF
TRBD1	TRBV10-2	TRBJ1-6	NA	TGCGCCAGCAGATTGACAGGGATAGGGTCACCCCTCCACTTT	CASRLTGIGSPLHF
NA	TRBV3-1/TRBV3-2	TRBJ1-1	NA	TGTGCCAGCAGCCCATACCACACGGGGAACACTGAAGCTTTCTTT	CASSPYHTGNTEAFF
NA	TRBV18	TRBJ2-5	NA	TGTGCCAGCTCACCTGGAGACCAAGAGACCCAGTACTTC	CASSPGDQETQYF
TRBD1	TRBV6-5	TRBJ1-2	NA	TGTGCCAGCAGACAGGGGGCTAAGGATGGCTACACCTTC	CASRQGAKDGYTF
NA	TRBV5-4	TRBJ2-5	NA	TGTGCCAGCAGCTCCACCGGGGAGACCCAGTACTTC	CASSSTGETQYF
NA	TRBV29-1	TRBJ1-2	NA	TGCAGCGAGAATCAGGGAGGAGGAGGCTACACCTTC	CSENQGGGGYTF
TRBD1	TRBV6-2/TRBV6-3	TRBJ1-2	NA	TGTGCCAGCAGTCAAGCGCGGACAGGGGGTGGTTATGGCTACACCTTC	CASSQARTGGGYGYTF
NA	TRBV19	TRBJ1-1	once	TGTGCCAGTAGTATAGGGAGGAAAACTGAAGCTTTCTTT	CASSIGRKTEAFF
NA	TRBV5-1	TRBJ1-6	NA	TGCGCCAGCAGCTTTGAGGGTAGCAATTCACCCCTCCACTTT	CASSFEGSNSPLHF
TRBD2	TRBV7-8	TRBJ2-1	NA	TGTGCCAGCAGCTCCCGGGTAGCGGGAGGGACGAGGGAGCAGTTCTTC	CASSSRVAGGTREQFF
NA	TRBV5-1	TRBJ2-1	NA	TGCGCCAGCAGCTTGGGACTGGACAATGAGCAGTTCTTC	CASSLGLDNEQFF
TRBD1	TRBV11-3	TRBJ2-5	NA	TGTGCCAGCAGTCCACCCGGACCGGACAGGTGGCGCGAGACCCAGTACTTC	CASSPPGPDRWRETQYF
NA	TRBV29-1	TRBJ1-1	NA	TGCAGCGTTGAAGGGGAGGGTAGCTCGACAGGACGGGCCGAAGCTTTCTTT	CSVEGEGSSTGRAEAFF
TRBD1	TRBV6-5	TRBJ1-2	NA	TGTGCCAGCAGCCGGACAGGGGGGGCCTATGGCTACACCTTC	CASSRTGGAYGYTF
TRBD1	TRBV5-1	TRBJ2-2	NA	TGCGCCAGCAGCTTGGATGGACAGGTCACCGGGGAGCTGTTTTTT	CASSLDGQVTGELFF
NA	TRBV27	TRBJ2-7	NA	TGTGCCAGCAGTAAAAGTGACTACCGAGGCGAGCAGTACTTC	CASSKSDYRGEQYF
NA	TRBV4-2	TRBJ1-4	NA	TGTGCCAGCAGCCACCTTGGAGGGGATAATGAAAAACTGTTTTTT	CASSHLGGDNEKLFF
NA	TRBV21-1	TRBJ1-1	once	TGTGCCAGCAGCAAAGAGTCGGGGAAGAACACTGAAGCTTTCTTT	CASSKESGKNTEAFF
NA	TRBV6-2/TRBV6-3	TRBJ2-7	NA	TGTGCCAGCAGTTACGGGAGGACTTTCTCCTACGAGCAGTACTTC	CASSYGRTFSYEQYF
NA	TRBV5-6	TRBJ1-2	NA	TGTGCCAGCAGCTTGCGGACAGTGTGGTTAAGCTACACCTTC	CASSLRTVWLSYTF
NA	TRBV19	TRBJ1-1	NA	TGTGCCAGTAAAGTAACAGGGTTACCGGCTTTCTTT	CASKVTGLPAFF
NA	TRBV18	TRBJ1-6	NA	TGTGCCAGCTCACCACCCGAAGGGGTCCCAAATTCACCCCTCCACTTT	CASSPPEGVPNSPLHF
NA	TRBV5-6	TRBJ2-4	NA	TGTGCCAGCAGACTAGCCAAAAACATTCAGTACTTC	CASRLAKNIQYF
NA	TRBV11-3	TRBJ1-1	once	TGTGCCAGCAGCTTCGCAGGGGAAACTGAAGCTTTCTTT	CASSFAGETEAFF
TRBD1	TRBV6-5	TRBJ1-2	few	TGTGCCAGCCGTTACTACAGGGGTGGTGGCTACACCTTC	CASRYYRGGGYTF
NA	TRBV6-5	TRBJ1-1	few	TGTGCCAGCAGCTCAGGGAGGTCAGGGACTGAAGCTTTCTTT	CASSSGRSGTEAFF
TRBD1	TRBV4-1	TRBJ1-2	NA	TGCGCCAGCAGCCCGACAGGGGGCCATGGCTACACCTTC	CASSPTGGHGYTF
NA	TRBV11-2	TRBJ1-6	NA	TGTGCCAGCAGTCGTACCCGCGGGGATTCACCCCTCCACTTT	CASSRTRGDSPLHF
TRBD1	TRBV19	TRBJ2-3	NA	TGTGCCAGTACGCGGACAGGCGATACGCAGTATTTT	CASTRTGDTQYF
NA	TRBV6-5	TRBJ1-1	NA	TGTGCCAGCACCGTGGGAGGCCTGAACACTGAAGCTTTCTTT	CASTVGGLNTEAFF
NA	TRBV29-1	TRBJ1-1	NA	TGCAGCGCGACCAGGACTAAAATGAACACTGAAGCTTTCTTT	CSATRTKMNTEAFF
NA	TRBV6-5	TRBJ2-5	NA	TGTGCCTTAACCGTGGCAGGCCAAGAGACCCAGTACTTC	CALTVAGQETQYF
NA	TRBV19	TRBJ1-5	NA	TGTGCCAGTAGTACTTTAACAGCCAACAATCAGCCCCAGCATTTT	CASSTLTANNQPQHF
NA	TRBV23-1	TRBJ1-5	NA	TGCGCCAGCAGTCAATCGGTACCAGGACAGCTTAGCAATCAGCCCCAGCATTTT	CASSQSVPGQLSNQPQHF
TRBD2	TRBV19	TRBJ2-2	NA	TGTGCCAGTAGTCCCTTTCGCGGGAGCGCCGGGGAGCTGTTTTTT	CASSPFRGSAGELFF
NA	TRBV6-5	TRBJ2-3	NA	TGTGCCAGCCGAGCAGGTCCCCTCACAGATACGCAGTATTTT	CASRAGPLTDTQYF
NA	TRBV12-2	TRBJ1-1	NA	TGTGCAAGTCGCTTGGGGAGGCCGAACACTGAAGCTTTCTTT	CASRLGRPNTEAFF
TRBD1	TRBV11-2	TRBJ2-7	NA	TGTGCCAGCAGCTTTTCAGGGACAGGGGGTTACGAGCAGTACTTC	CASSFSGTGGYEQYF
TRBD1	TRBV29-1	TRBJ1-2	NA	TGCAGCGTTGAAGCTGGGACAGCGGGTCTTGGCTACACCTTC	CSVEAGTAGLGYTF
NA	TRBV18	TRBJ1-2	NA	TGTGCCAGCTCACTCCCGGACTATGGCTACACCTTC	CASSLPDYGYTF
NA	TRBV5-1	TRBJ1-1	NA	TGCGCCAGCACAGCGGGGGGGACGACTGAAGCTTTCTTT	CASTAGGTTEAFF
NA	TRBV27	TRBJ1-1	NA	TGTGCCAGCACGGGGTACACTGAAGCTTTCTTT	CASTGYTEAFF
NA	TRBV7-2	TRBJ1-2	NA	TGTGCCAGCAGCTTAACAGTAGACTATGGCTACACCTTC	CASSLTVDYGYTF
TRBD1	TRBV5-5	TRBJ1-2	NA	TGTGCCAGCAGCCCAGGACAGGGAGGCTATGGCTACACCTTC	CASSPGQGGYGYTF
TRBD1	TRBV15	TRBJ1-4	NA	TGTGCCACCACTTCGACAGGGACTAATGAAAAACTGTTTTTT	CATTSTGTNEKLFF
NA	TRBV19	TRBJ1-2	NA	TGTGCCAGTAGTGCCGCGACAGGCTCTGGCTACACCTTC	CASSAATGSGYTF
TRBD1	TRBV19	TRBJ2-4	NA	TGTGCCAGTAGTATTCAGGGGACAGGAGGGCCCAAAAACATTCAGTACTTC	CASSIQGTGGPKNIQYF